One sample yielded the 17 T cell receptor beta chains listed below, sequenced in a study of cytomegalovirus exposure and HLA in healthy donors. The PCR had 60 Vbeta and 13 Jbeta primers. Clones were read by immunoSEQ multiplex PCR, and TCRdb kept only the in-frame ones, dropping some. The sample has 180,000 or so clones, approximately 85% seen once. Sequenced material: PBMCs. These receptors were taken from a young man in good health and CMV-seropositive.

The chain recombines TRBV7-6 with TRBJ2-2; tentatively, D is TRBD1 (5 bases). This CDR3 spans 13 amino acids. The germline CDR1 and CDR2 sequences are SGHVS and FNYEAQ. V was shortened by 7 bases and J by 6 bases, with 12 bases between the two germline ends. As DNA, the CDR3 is TGTGCCAGCACATATTTAGGGGCCGGGGAGCTGTTTTTT. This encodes CASTYLGAGELFF.

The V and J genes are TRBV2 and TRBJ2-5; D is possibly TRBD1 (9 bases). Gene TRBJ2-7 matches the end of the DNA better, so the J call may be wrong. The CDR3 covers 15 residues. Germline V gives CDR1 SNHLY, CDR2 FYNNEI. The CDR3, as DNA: TGTGCCAGCCGCGGGGGGACAGGGATGCCCTACGAGCAGTACTTC. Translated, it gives CASRGGTGMPYEQYF.

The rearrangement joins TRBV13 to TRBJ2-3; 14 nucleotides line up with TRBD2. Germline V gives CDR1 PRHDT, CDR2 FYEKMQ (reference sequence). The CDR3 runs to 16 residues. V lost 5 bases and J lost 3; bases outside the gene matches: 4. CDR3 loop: CASSPRTSGGTDTQYF. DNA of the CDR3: TGTGCCAGCAGCCCACGGACTAGCGGGGGGACAGATACGCAGTATTTT.

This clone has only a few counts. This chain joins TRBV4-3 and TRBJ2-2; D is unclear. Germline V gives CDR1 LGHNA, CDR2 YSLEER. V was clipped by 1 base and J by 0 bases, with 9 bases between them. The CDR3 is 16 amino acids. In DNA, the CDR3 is TGCGCCAGCAGCCAAGGGGCCGACCCGAACACCGGGGAGCTGTTTTTT. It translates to CASSQGADPNTGELFF.

CDR3 sequence (DNA): TGTGCCTGGAGTAAGGGGACCAAAAACATTCAGTACTTC. It specifies CAWSKGTKNIQYF. The chain couples TRBV30 to TRBJ2-4; D may be TRBD1 (5 bases). Deletions cut 2 bases from V and 2 bases from J, with 7 bases between. This CDR3 contains 13 residues. Germline loops: CDR1 GTSNPN, CDR2 SVGIG (reference sequence).

The CDR3, as DNA: TGTGCCAGCAGCTTAATCGATGCGGGGGGGCAAGAGACCCAGTACTTC. It is translated as CASSLIDAGGQETQYF. V is TRBV7-9 and J is TRBJ2-5, with TRBD2 matching 9 bases. V was pared by 2 bases and J by 2 bases, with 6 bases of the junction left unmatched. This CDR3 comprises 16 residues. The V gene's germline CDR1 is SEHNR and CDR2 FQNEAQ (reference sequence).

For the CDR3, the DNA is TGTGCCAGCAGCCTTTCCGGGGGTTTGTGGTACAATGAGCAGTTCTTC. This encodes CASSLSGGLWYNEQFF. The chain joins TRBV14 to TRBJ2-1; tentative D call: TRBD2 (6 bases). CDR3 length equals 16 residues. Trimming removed 4 bases from V and 4 bases from J, with 17 bases in between. Looked up from germline, CDR1 is SGHDN and CDR2 is FVKESK.

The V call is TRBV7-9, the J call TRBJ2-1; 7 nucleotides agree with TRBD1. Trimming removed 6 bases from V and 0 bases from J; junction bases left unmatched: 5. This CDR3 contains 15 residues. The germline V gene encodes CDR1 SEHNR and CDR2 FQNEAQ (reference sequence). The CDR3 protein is CASSPRDSSYNEQFF. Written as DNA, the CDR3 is TGTGCCAGCAGTCCCCGGGACAGCTCCTACAATGAGCAGTTCTTC.

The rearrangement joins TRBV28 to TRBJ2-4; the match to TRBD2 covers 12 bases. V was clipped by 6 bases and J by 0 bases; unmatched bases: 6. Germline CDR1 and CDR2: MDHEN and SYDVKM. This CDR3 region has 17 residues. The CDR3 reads CASRSPSGGAAKNIQYF. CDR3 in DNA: TGTGCCAGCAGATCCCCTAGCGGGGGGGCAGCCAAAAACATTCAGTACTTC.

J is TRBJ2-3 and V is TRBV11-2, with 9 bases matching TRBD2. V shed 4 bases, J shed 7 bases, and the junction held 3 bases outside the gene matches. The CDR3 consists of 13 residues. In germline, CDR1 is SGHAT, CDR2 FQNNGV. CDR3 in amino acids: CASSSLAGNTQYF. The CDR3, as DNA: TGTGCCAGCAGCTCCCTAGCGGGGAATACGCAGTATTTT.

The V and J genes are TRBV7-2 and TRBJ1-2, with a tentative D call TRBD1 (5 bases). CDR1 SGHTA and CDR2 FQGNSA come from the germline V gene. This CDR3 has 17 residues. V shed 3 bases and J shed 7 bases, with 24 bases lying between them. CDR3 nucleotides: TGTGCCAGCAGCTTCTTTAGGACGGCAGGGCGGTTCGGTGGCTACACCTTC. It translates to CASSFFRTAGRFGGYTF. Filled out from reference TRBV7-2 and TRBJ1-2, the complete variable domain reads GAGVSQSPSNKVTEKGKDVELRCDPISGHTALYWYRQSLGQGLEFLIYFQGNSAPDKSGLPSDRFSAERTGGSVSTLTIQRTQQEDSAVYLCASSFFRTAGRFGGYTFGSGTRLTVV.

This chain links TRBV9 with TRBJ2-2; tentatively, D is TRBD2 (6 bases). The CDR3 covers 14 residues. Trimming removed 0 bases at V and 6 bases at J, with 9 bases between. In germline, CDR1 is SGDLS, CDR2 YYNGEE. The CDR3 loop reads CASSVGGGAGELFF. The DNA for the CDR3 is TGTGCCAGCAGCGTAGGTGGAGGGGCCGGGGAGCTGTTTTTT.

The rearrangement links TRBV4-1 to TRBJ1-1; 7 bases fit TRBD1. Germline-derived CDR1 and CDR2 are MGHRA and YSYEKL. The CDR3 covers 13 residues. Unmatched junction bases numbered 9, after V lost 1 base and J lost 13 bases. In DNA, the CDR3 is TGCGCCAGCAGCCAAGCCCTCGGGACAGAGCTTTTCTTT. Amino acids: CASSQALGTELFF.

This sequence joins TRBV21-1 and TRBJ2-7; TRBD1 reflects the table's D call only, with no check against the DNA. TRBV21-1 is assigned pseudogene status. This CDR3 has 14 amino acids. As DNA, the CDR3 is TGTGCCGCCCACAGGGAAGGGATTTCCCACGAGCAGTACTTC. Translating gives CAAHREGISHEQYF.

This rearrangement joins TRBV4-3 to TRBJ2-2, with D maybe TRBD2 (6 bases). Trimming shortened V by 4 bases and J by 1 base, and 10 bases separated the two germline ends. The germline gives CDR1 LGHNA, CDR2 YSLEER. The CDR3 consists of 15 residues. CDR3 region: CASSRGGLNTGELFF. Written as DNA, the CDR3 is TGCGCCAGCAGCCGGGGAGGCCTGAACACCGGGGAGCTGTTTTTT.

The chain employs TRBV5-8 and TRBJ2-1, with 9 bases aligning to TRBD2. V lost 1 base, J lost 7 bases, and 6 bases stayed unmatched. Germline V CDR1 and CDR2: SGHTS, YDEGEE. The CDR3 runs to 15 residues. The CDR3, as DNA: TGTGCCAGCAGCTTGTATGGCGGGGGGGCAAATGAGCAGTTCTTC. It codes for CASSLYGGGANEQFF.

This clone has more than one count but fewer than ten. CDR3 protein: CASSLDRGTEAFF. The CDR3 DNA reads as TGCGCCAGCAGCTTGGATCGGGGGACTGAAGCTTTCTTT. The gene calls are TRBV5-1 and TRBJ1-1, with D maybe TRBD1 (5 bases). The CDR3 extends over 13 amino acids. Germline CDR1 and CDR2: SGHRS and YFSETQ. V was trimmed by 0 bases and J by 5 bases, leaving 8 bases between them.